This TCR beta chain is drawn from a study of blood T cell repertoires in COVID-19. Study details: COVID-19 samples, acute and convalescent, were from the United States, Italy and Spain.

Study processing details: Amplification of reference gene primers provided the estimated nucleated cell counts. Produced via immunoSEQ multiplex PCR; TCRdb's table is partial and in-frame only. That table supplies the V and J calls and clone size; D and trimming were determined from the DNA. The sample carries around 170,000 clones, around 80% recorded once. The CDR3 length is 14 residues. Trimming pared 4 bases from V and 1 base from J, leaving 11 bases between. Germline V gene sequence: CDR1 SGHRS, CDR2 YFSETQ. Those who participated ranged in age from roughly 18 to 100 years and resided in roughly 26 US areas. Participant reports of clinical history set cohort assignment.

The sample taken for sequencing was PBMCs or T cells enriched from blood (not recorded which). This chain joins TRBV5-1 and TRBJ1-1; D gene unclear. The sequence derives from a man in his forties or fifties who had recovered from COVID-19. The DNA for the CDR3 is TGCGCCAGCAGCCGGCAGGCGCAGAACACTGAAGCTTTCTTT. It translates to CASSRQAQNTEAFF.